This is a list of T cell receptor beta chains from one sample in a study of control samples from healthy donors and cancer patients. TCRdb keeps only in-frame clones here, not all; method: immunoSEQ multiplex PCR. Of fewer than 200,000 clones listed, roughly 95% are singletons. Sequencing was done on a sample of blood. These receptors were collected from a woman in her 30s in good health. Each CDR3 is given with its conserved first and last residue. The D gene is left open where the match is weak. Clone size, where shown, is once, few, many, or a class for clones that have expanded.

D gene	CDR3 length	V gene	J gene	clone size	CDR3 DNA	CDR3 protein
-	15	TRBV30	TRBJ1-5	-	TGTGCCTGGAGCGCCGACAGCAATAGCAATCAGCCCCAGCATTTT	CAWSADSNSNQPQHF
-	13	TRBV4-1	TRBJ2-1	-	TGCGCCAGCAGCCAAGGCAGGGTCAATGAGCAGTTCTTC	CASSQGRVNEQFF
TRBD1	16	TRBV28	TRBJ1-6	-	TGTGCCAGCAGTTTATGGGAGGACAGGGCGAATTCACCCCTCCACTTT	CASSLWEDRANSPLHF
TRBD1	13	TRBV28	TRBJ2-1	-	TGTGCCAGCAACCCCAGGGGGTGGGATGAGCAGTTCTTC	CASNPRGWDEQFF
-	13	TRBV6-5	TRBJ2-3	-	TGTGCCAGCACATTCAGGGGTCCAGATACGCAGTATTTT	CASTFRGPDTQYF
TRBD1	14	TRBV6-5	TRBJ1-5	-	TGTGCCAGCACTAAAACAGGGGGAGATCAGCCCCAGCATTTT	CASTKTGGDQPQHF
-	11	TRBV20-1	TRBJ1-6	-	TGCAGTGCTGGGAGGGGGGGGCCCCTCCACTTT	CSAGRGGPLHF
-	11	TRBV6-6	TRBJ2-7	once	TGTGCCAGCAGCGCGACTGCTCAGCAGTACTTC	CASSATAQQYF
-	13	TRBV14	TRBJ2-7	few	TGTGCCAGTAGACGGGACTTTACCTACGAGCAGTACTTC	CASRRDFTYEQYF
-	12	TRBV6-4	TRBJ2-1	-	TGTGCCAGCAGTGCTCAGGGTGGTGAGCAGTTCTTC	CASSAQGGEQFF
TRBD1	14	TRBV30	TRBJ1-3	-	TGTGCCTGTACTTGGGGGACAGCTGGAAACACCATATATTTT	CACTWGTAGNTIYF
-	13	TRBV6-2/TRBV6-3	TRBJ1-5	-	TGTGCCAGCAGTTCTTGGAGAGATCAGCCCCAGCATTTT	CASSSWRDQPQHF
-	13	TRBV12-3/TRBV12-4	TRBJ1-2	-	TGTGCCAGCAGCACTCGGACGGATTATGGCTACACCTTC	CASSTRTDYGYTF
-	13	TRBV9	TRBJ2-7	-	TGTGCCAGCAGCCCAGACAACTCCTACGAGCAGTACTTC	CASSPDNSYEQYF
-	14	TRBV4-2	TRBJ2-7	-	TGTGCCAGCAGCCCCGAGGGCAGTCGGGACGAGCAGTACTTC	CASSPEGSRDEQYF
-	10	TRBV5-1	TRBJ2-2	once	TGCGCCAGCTCAGGCGGGGAGCTGTTTTTT	CASSGGELFF
-	13	TRBV5-6	TRBJ1-2	-	TGTGCCAGCAGCTTGGACAGATACTATGGCTACACCTTC	CASSLDRYYGYTF
-	14	TRBV5-5	TRBJ1-2	-	TGTGCCAGCAGCTTGGTTCAAACTAACTATGGCTACACCTTC	CASSLVQTNYGYTF
-	15	TRBV2	TRBJ1-4	-	TGTGCCAGCAGTCAATCCGGGACGGTGAATGAAAAACTGTTTTTT	CASSQSGTVNEKLFF
TRBD2	15	TRBV6-5	TRBJ2-1	-	TGTGCCAGCAGCCCGGGACTAGCGGATTACAATGAGCAGTTCTTC	CASSPGLADYNEQFF
TRBD1	15	TRBV5-1	TRBJ1-2	-	TGCGCCAGCAGCCCGCCGGGACAGGGGGACTATGGCTACACCTTC	CASSPPGQGDYGYTF
-	15	TRBV28	TRBJ1-6	-	TGTGCCAGCAGTTTAATTGGGGTCGGGAATTCACCCCTCCACTTT	CASSLIGVGNSPLHF
-	17	TRBV18	TRBJ2-6	-	TGTGCCAGCTCACCATTAGACAGGTCTTGGGGGGCCAACGTCCTGACTTTC	CASSPLDRSWGANVLTF
TRBD1	16	TRBV5-1	TRBJ1-5	-	TGCGCCAGCAGCTTGGGAGGGGGCGGTGCCAATCAGCCCCAGCATTTT	CASSLGGGGANQPQHF
TRBD1	14	TRBV18	TRBJ2-7	-	TGTGCCAGCTCACCAGGGACAGGGGTTGGGGAGCAGTACTTC	CASSPGTGVGEQYF
-	15	TRBV6-6	TRBJ1-1	-	TGTGCCAGCAGTTATACCGGCAGCATGAACACTGAAGCTTTCTTT	CASSYTGSMNTEAFF
TRBD2	16	TRBV27	TRBJ2-1	-	TGTGCCAGCAGTTTTTTTAGCGGGGGACACTACAATGAGCAGTTCTTC	CASSFFSGGHYNEQFF
-	13	TRBV7-9	TRBJ1-2	-	TGTGCCAGCAGCATACACCAACTCTATGGCTACACCTTC	CASSIHQLYGYTF